The 20 T cell receptor beta chains in this list originate from one sample, sequenced in a study of blood T cell repertoires in COVID-19. Measured with immunoSEQ multiplex PCR; TCRdb has only the in-frame clones, and not every one. The profile shows hundreds of thousands of clones, approximately 80% of them singletons. The sequencing sample was made of peripheral blood. The receptors stem from a woman older than 75 with acute or convalescent COVID-19.

The chain employs TRBV7-2 and TRBJ1-3; 7 nucleotides agree with TRBD1. V lost 5 bases to trimming and J lost 0 bases; unmatched junction nucleotides: 4. The germline CDR1 and CDR2 sequences are SGHTA and FQGNSA. This CDR3 has 15 amino acids. The CDR3 region is CASSPGQVSGNTIYF. CDR3 DNA: TGTGCCAGCAGCCCCGGACAGGTCTCTGGAAACACCATATATTTT.

The rearrangement links TRBV19 to TRBJ2-1, with D unresolved. CDR1 and CDR2 (germline): LNHDA, SQIVND (reference sequence). Trimming left V 5 bases short and J 2 bases short, with 13 bases between. The CDR3 length is 15 residues. CDR3 loop: CASSFDSSTYNEQFF. In DNA, the CDR3 is TGTGCCAGTAGTTTCGACTCCTCCACCTACAATGAGCAGTTCTTC. Variable domain in full (rest from reference TRBV19 and TRBJ2-1): DGGITQSPKYLFRKEGQNVTLSCEQNLNHDAMYWYRQDPGQGLRLIYYSQIVNDFQKGDIAEGYSVSREKKESFPLTVTSAQKNPTAFYLCASSFDSSTYNEQFFGPGTRLTVL.

This chain links TRBV7-3 with TRBJ1-1, with D perhaps matching TRBD1 (5 bases). Trimming left V 2 bases short and J 0 bases short, with 7 bases between. Per the germline V gene, CDR1 is SGHTA and CDR2 is FQGTGA. The CDR3 covers 14 residues. CDR3 in amino acids: CASSLQGLNTEAFF. In DNA, the CDR3 is TGTGCCAGCAGCTTACAGGGCTTGAACACTGAAGCTTTCTTT.

This clone was detected only a few times. This chain joins TRBV9 and TRBJ1-4; D gene ambiguous. The CDR3 totals 15 residues. Germline CDR1 SGDLS, CDR2 YYNGEE. Trimming stripped 0 bases from V and 12 bases from J, with 18 bases between. CDR3 region: CASSVGRGSGGELFF. As DNA, the CDR3 is TGTGCCAGCAGCGTAGGCCGGGGATCGGGTGGGGAACTGTTTTTT.

The gene calls are TRBV4-1 and TRBJ1-2; 9 bases match TRBD1. The V gene's germline CDR1 is MGHRA and CDR2 YSYEKL. The V segment lost 2 bases and the J segment 2 bases; nucleotides outside the gene matches: 6. The CDR3 runs 16 residues. The CDR3 loop reads CASSQYTGGQNYGYTF. The CDR3 nucleotides are TGCGCCAGCAGCCAATATACAGGGGGCCAGAACTATGGCTACACCTTC.

This chain links TRBV7-2 with TRBJ2-7; 7 bases map to TRBD2. CDR1 is SGHTA and CDR2 is FQGNSA in the germline V gene. V shed 6 bases, J shed 3 bases, and the junction held 5 bases outside the gene matches. The CDR3 contains 13 residues. CDR3 DNA: TGTGCCAGCAGAGATCCGGGAGGCTACGAGCAGTACTTC. It translates to CASRDPGGYEQYF. The complete variable domain, with remaining parts taken from reference TRBV7-2 and TRBJ2-7, reads GAGVSQSPSNKVTEKGKDVELRCDPISGHTALYWYRQSLGQGLEFLIYFQGNSAPDKSGLPSDRFSAERTGGSVSTLTIQRTQQEDSAVYLCASRDPGGYEQYFGPGTRLTVT.

A note on this clone: This specimen includes other DNA sequences encoding the same CDR3. This chain links TRBV9 with TRBJ1-2; 11 nucleotides line up with TRBD1. Germline lookup yields CDR1 SGDLS and CDR2 YYNGEE. The V and J ends lost 4 bases and 4 bases, in that order; junction bases with no gene match: 6. The CDR3 loop spans 15 amino acids. The CDR3 nucleotides are TGTGCCAGCAGCCCCGGGACAGGGGGTACCTATGGCTACACCTTC. It is translated as CASSPGTGGTYGYTF.

With regard to this clone: One end of the junction fails to match germline, which may point to a read error. The chain couples TRBV7-7 to TRBJ2-2, with D perhaps matching TRBD1 (6 bases). Per the germline V gene, CDR1 is SSHAT and CDR2 is FNYEAQ (reference sequence). The CDR3 consists of 17 residues. The chain's CDR3 is CASSSESGATNTGELFF. As DNA, the CDR3 is TGTGCTAGCAGCTCGGAATCAGGGGCCACGAACACCGGGGAGCTGTTTTTT.

The rearrangement links TRBV4-1 to TRBJ1-2; D might be TRBD1 (5 bases). Germline lookup yields CDR1 MGHRA and CDR2 YSYEKL. CDR3 length equals 15 residues. Trimming removed 4 bases from V and 4 bases from J, with 16 bases in between. As DNA, the CDR3 is TGCGCCAGCAGCCCTACCGAAGGGGCCGCCTATGGCTACACCTTC. This translates into CASSPTEGAAYGYTF.

The J gene is TRBJ2-7, the V gene TRBV5-4, with 12 bases matching TRBD1. The CDR3 length is 13 residues. The J segment lost 6 bases and the V segment lost 3 bases, leaving 1 base of the junction unmatched. Germline-derived CDR1 and CDR2 are SGHNT and YYREEE (reference sequence). The CDR3 DNA reads TGTGCCAGCAGCTGGGACAGGGGGCGCGAGCAGTACTTC. It is translated as CASSWDRGREQYF. The full variable domain, its missing parts supplied by reference TRBV5-4 and TRBJ2-7, is ETGVTQSPTHLIKTRGQQVTLRCSSQSGHNTVSWYQQALGQGPQFIFQYYREEENGRGNFPPRFSGLQFPNYSSELNVNALELDDSALYLCASSWDRGREQYFGPGTRLTVT.

This clone was counted once. CDR3 bases: TGTGCCACCAGTGCAACAGGTTATAGCAATCAGCCCCAGCATTTT. It is translated as CATSATGYSNQPQHF. J is TRBJ1-5 and V is TRBV24-1; TRBD1 might be the D (5 bases). Trimming pared 5 bases from V and 0 bases from J, leaving 10 bases between. CDR1 is KGHDR and CDR2 is SFDVKD in the germline V gene. CDR3 length: 15 residues.

This rearrangement joins TRBV5-1 to TRBJ1-2; the D gene is possibly TRBD1 (5 bases). The CDR3 totals 14 residues. V was trimmed by 3 bases and J by 3 bases, leaving 12 bases between them. Germline V lookup: CDR1 SGHRS, CDR2 YFSETQ. CDR3 protein: CASSSGRDYYGYTF. The CDR3 region has the DNA TGCGCCAGCAGCTCTGGCAGGGACTACTATGGCTACACCTTC.

This clone was picked up a small number of times. The CDR3 loop is CASSKEGQGNQPQHF. The DNA of the CDR3 is TGTGCCAGCAGTAAAGAGGGACAGGGCAATCAGCCCCAGCATTTT. The chain uses TRBV27 and TRBJ1-5; 8 bases are shared with TRBD1. V gave up 5 bases and J gave up 2 bases; unmatched junction bases: 5. Germline assignment: CDR1 MNHEY and CDR2 SMNVEV (reference sequence). This CDR3 has 15 amino acids.

This clone was seen just once. The chain carries TRBV10-1 and TRBJ1-3, with TRBD1 matching 8 bases. The CDR3 is 13 residues long. Germline CDR1 and CDR2: WNHNN and SYGVQD (reference sequence). The J segment lost 4 bases and the V segment lost 6 bases, leaving 2 bases of the junction unmatched. CDR3: CASRDREGNTIYF. CDR3 DNA sequence: TGCGCCAGCAGGGACAGGGAGGGAAACACCATATATTTT.

This clone was counted a single time. The chain is built from TRBV6-5 and TRBJ2-6; 7 positions match TRBD2. Germline V gene data show CDR1 as MNHEY and CDR2 as SVGAGI. J lost 4 bases, V lost 8 bases, and 5 bases had no gene match. The CDR3 has 14 amino acids. Here the CDR3 DNA reads TGTGCCAGCGGGGAGGGGTCCGGGGCCAACGTCCTGACTTTC. This encodes CASGEGSGANVLTF.

The CDR3 is CAISENSRQGRNTIYF. The DNA for the CDR3 is TGTGCCATCAGTGAAAATTCGAGGCAGGGGAGAAACACCATATATTTT. The rearrangement joins TRBV10-3 to TRBJ1-3, with D possibly matching TRBD1 (6 bases). Germline V CDR1 and CDR2: ENHRY, SYGVKD. CDR3 length: 16 amino acids. With 3 bases removed from V and 5 bases from J, the gap between germline ends came to 17 bases.

The gene calls are TRBV2 and TRBJ1-3; unclear D gene. V lost 7 bases and J 0 bases, leaving 16 bases between the germline ends. Germline V gene data show CDR1 as SNHLY and CDR2 as FYNNEI. CDR3 length equals 16 residues. The CDR3 coding sequence is TGTGCCAGCAACCGGGGAACGAGCGGCTCTGGAAACACCATATATTTT. This codes for CASNRGTSGSGNTIYF. Looking up the rest from reference TRBV2 and TRBJ1-3 gives the full variable domain: EPEVTQTPSHQVTQMGQEVILRCVPISNHLYFYWYRQILGQKVEFLVSFYNNEISEKSEIFDDQFSVERPDGSNFTLKIRSTKLEDSAMYFCASNRGTSGSGNTIYFGEGSWLTVV.

J is TRBJ2-7 and V is TRBV6-5; 12 bases align to TRBD2. Trimming cost V 6 bases and J 6 bases; bases outside gene matches: 6. CDR1 and CDR2 from the germline V gene are MNHEY and SVGAGI. The CDR3 spans 14 residues. Here the CDR3 DNA reads TGTGCCAGCAGGGCGACTAGCGGGAGAGGCGAGCAGTACTTC. Amino acid sequence: CASRATSGRGEQYF.

The V call is TRBV6-6, the J call TRBJ1-4, with 7 nucleotides matching TRBD1. J was trimmed by 3 bases and V by 5 bases; bases with no gene match: 9. The CDR3 has 16 amino acids. From germline, CDR1 is MNHNY and CDR2 SVGAGI (reference sequence). This chain's CDR3 is CASSGKQGIANEKLFF. The CDR3 region has the DNA TGTGCCAGCAGTGGCAAACAGGGGATAGCTAATGAAAAACTGTTTTTT.

V is TRBV30 and J is TRBJ1-4, with D tentatively TRBD1 (5 bases). Germline V lookup: CDR1 GTSNPN, CDR2 SVGIG (reference sequence). This CDR3 contains 15 residues. V was clipped by 0 bases and J by 8 bases, with 16 bases between them. The CDR3 DNA sequence: TGTGCCTGGAGTGTAGACGGAGGGGCACGAGAAAAACTGTTTTTT. Its protein product is CAWSVDGGAREKLFF.